Shown below are 26 T cell receptor beta chains from a single sample sequenced in a study of control samples from healthy donors and cancer patients. Sequencing used immunoSEQ multiplex PCR; TCRdb keeps in-frame clones, though not all of them. The data hold more than 95,000 clones, with less than 90% observed a single time. Sequencing input: blood. The source is a man between 18 and 35 years old in good health.

The V call is TRBV5-4, the J call TRBJ2-7; a weak D match, TRBD2 (6 bases). V was pared by 4 bases and J by 3 bases, with 11 bases between. The CDR3 has 13 residues. From germline, CDR1 is SGHNT and CDR2 YYREEE (reference sequence). As DNA, the CDR3 is TGTGCCAGCAGCGGGGGGACGGACTACGAGCAGTACTTC. It translates to CASSGGTDYEQYF.

The chain links TRBV19 to TRBJ1-6; the D gene is possibly TRBD1 (5 bases). The CDR3 consists of 14 residues. The germline V gene encodes CDR1 LNHDA and CDR2 SQIVND (reference sequence). V was shortened by 1 base and J by 7 bases, with 8 bases between the two germline ends. The CDR3 sequence is CASSIAGRNSPLHF. The CDR3 DNA reads TGTGCCAGTAGTATAGCAGGGAGAAATTCACCCCTCCACTTT.

The chain has TRBV20-1 and TRBJ1-5; D is perhaps TRBD1 (6 bases). V shed 3 bases and J shed 2 bases, with 11 bases lying between them. The CDR3 totals 14 residues. Germline V CDR1 and CDR2: DFQATT, SNEGSKA (reference sequence). The CDR3 coding sequence is TGCAGTGCTAGTGAAAACAGGGGCAATCAGCCCCAGCATTTT. It encodes CSASENRGNQPQHF.

The gene calls are TRBV7-8 and TRBJ1-6, with 12 bases that match TRBD1. With 5 bases clipped from V and 9 bases from J, the junction kept 5 bases outside the gene matches. Looked up from germline, CDR1 is SGHVS and CDR2 is FQNEAQ. This CDR3 has 15 residues. The CDR3 spells CASSPGQGALSPLHF. As DNA, the CDR3 is TGTGCCAGCAGCCCGGGACAGGGGGCGCTTTCACCCCTCCACTTT.

This clone was seen a few times. The chain has TRBV11-1 and TRBJ2-1; D is undetermined. CDR1 SGHAT and CDR2 FQDESV come from the germline V gene (reference sequence). This CDR3 is built from 16 residues. V was shortened by 5 bases and J by 0 bases, with 14 bases between the two germline ends. DNA for the CDR3: TGTGCCAGCAGCCGACAAGCTCGGAACTCCTACAATGAGCAGTTCTTC. Its protein product is CASSRQARNSYNEQFF.

The chain has TRBV9 and TRBJ2-7; 9 nucleotides agree with TRBD1. The trim removed 3 bases at V and 2 bases at J, leaving 6 bases unmatched. The germline V gene has CDR1 SGDLS and CDR2 YYNGEE. The CDR3 sequence is 15 residues long. The CDR3 region has the DNA TGTGCCAGCAGCGGAACCGGGACAGGGCCCTACGAGCAGTACTTC. It specifies CASSGTGTGPYEQYF.

The CDR3 sequence is CASSVSNPGNEQFF. Here the CDR3 DNA reads TGTGCCAGCAGCGTGTCTAACCCAGGAAATGAGCAGTTCTTC. J is TRBJ2-1 and V is TRBV9; D call uncertain. Germline V gene lookup returns CDR1 SGDLS and CDR2 YYNGEE. This CDR3 has 14 residues. Trimming shortened V by 2 bases and J by 7 bases, and 13 bases separated the two germline ends.

This clone was recorded only once. This chain links TRBV19 with TRBJ1-3; D is possibly TRBD1 (5 bases). V lost 6 bases, J lost 4 bases, and 13 bases lay in between. The CDR3 sequence is 14 residues long. In germline, CDR1 is LNHDA, CDR2 SQIVND (reference sequence). This CDR3 reads CASRTLGAGNTIYF. The CDR3 DNA reads TGTGCCAGTAGAACCCTCGGGGCAGGAAACACCATATATTTT. Looking up the rest from reference TRBV19 and TRBJ1-3 gives the full variable domain: DGGITQSPKYLFRKEGQNVTLSCEQNLNHDAMYWYRQDPGQGLRLIYYSQIVNDFQKGDIAEGYSVSREKKESFPLTVTSAQKNPTAFYLCASRTLGAGNTIYFGEGSWLTVV.

Only one count was recorded for this clone. This sample includes further DNA sequences coding for the same CDR3. The chain employs TRBV10-3 and TRBJ2-5; 11 bases line up with TRBD2. CDR1 ENHRY and CDR2 SYGVKD come from the germline V gene. The length of the CDR3 is 14 residues. V was clipped by 6 bases and J by 1 base; unmatched bases: 1. The CDR3 sequence: CAISGTSGQETQYF. The CDR3 DNA follows: TGTGCCATCAGCGGGACTAGCGGCCAAGAGACCCAGTACTTC.

CDR3 region: CASMGDTEAFF. The CDR3 region has the DNA TGCGCCAGCATGGGGGACACTGAAGCTTTCTTT. The chain employs TRBV5-1 and TRBJ1-1, with D perhaps matching TRBD1 (5 bases). Germline CDR1 is SGHRS and CDR2 is YFSETQ. This CDR3 region has 11 residues. Between the trimmed V and J ends, which lost 6 bases and 3 bases, there was a span of 6 bases.

This clone was seen only a few times. J is TRBJ1-6 and V is TRBV5-1; D is ambiguous. There are 15 residues in the CDR3. Trimming shortened V by 2 bases and J by 10 bases, and 16 bases separated the two germline ends. Germline V gene lookup returns CDR1 SGHRS and CDR2 YFSETQ. This CDR3 reads CASSFETGMGSPLHF. The CDR3 region has the DNA TGCGCCAGCAGCTTCGAGACCGGCATGGGGTCACCCCTCCACTTT.

In its sample, this clone was seen a few times. V is TRBV4-1 and J is TRBJ1-2, with D perhaps TRBD1 (6 bases). The CDR3 loop spans 14 amino acids. Trimming cost V 1 base and J 2 bases, with 8 bases left between them. The germline V gene has CDR1 MGHRA and CDR2 YSYEKL. The CDR3 here is CASSQGGANYGYTF. The CDR3 DNA reads TGCGCCAGCAGCCAAGGGGGGGCAAACTATGGCTACACCTTC.

Regarding this clone: The same CDR3 can be traced to other DNA sequences in this sample. V gene TRBV5-1 combines with J gene TRBJ1-1; D remains unclear. Trimming pared 0 bases from V and 0 bases from J, leaving 6 bases between. Germline values: CDR1 SGHRS, CDR2 YFSETQ. This CDR3 region has 14 residues. For the CDR3, the DNA is TGCGCCAGCAGCTTGGACTTTGTGAACACTGAAGCTTTCTTT. It translates to CASSLDFVNTEAFF.

The chain carries TRBV5-1 and TRBJ1-1, with D uncertain. Per the germline V gene, CDR1 is SGHRS and CDR2 is YFSETQ. CDR3 size: 13 residues. The V and J ends lost 3 bases and 3 bases respectively, with 9 bases between them. For the CDR3, the DNA is TGCGCCAGCAGCTCCGAGGACTACACTGAAGCTTTCTTT. Protein product: CASSSEDYTEAFF.

This chain joins TRBV25-1 and TRBJ1-2; TRBD1 is a possible D gene (5 bases). V lost 10 bases and J lost 8, with 17 bases in between. In germline, CDR1 is MGHDK, CDR2 SYGVNS. The CDR3 runs 12 residues. Here the CDR3 reads CATSQGAEGYTF. For the CDR3, the DNA is TGTGCCACCTCTCAGGGTGCGGAGGGCTACACCTTC.

This chain links TRBV6-5 with TRBJ2-3; tentative D call: TRBD2 (6 bases). This CDR3 is 14 amino acids long. Trimming cost V 8 bases and J 3 bases, with 15 bases left between them. Germline values: CDR1 MNHEY, CDR2 SVGAGI. The chain's CDR3 is CASHRGSGTDTQYF. As DNA, the CDR3 is TGTGCCAGCCACCGGGGAAGCGGGACAGATACGCAGTATTTT.

The chain carries TRBV9 and TRBJ1-1; 8 nucleotides match TRBD1. With V trimmed by 1 base and J by 4 bases, 6 bases remained unmatched. This CDR3 has 15 residues. Germline V gene sequence: CDR1 SGDLS, CDR2 YYNGEE. The CDR3: CASSVTDREGTEAFF. The CDR3 DNA reads TGTGCCAGCAGCGTAACGGACAGGGAAGGCACTGAAGCTTTCTTT.

This clone was seen just once. The rearrangement links TRBV5-6 to TRBJ2-7; 7 bases are shared with TRBD1. Germline V gene sequence: CDR1 SGHDT, CDR2 YYEEEE. CDR3 length: 16 residues. The ends lost 0 bases at V and 7 bases at J; junction bases unmatched: 13. The CDR3 nucleotides read TGTGCCAGCAGCTTGGTAGTTAGGCAGGGGGTAGGTGAGCAGTACTTC. Its protein product is CASSLVVRQGVGEQYF.

A note on this clone: In the same sample, other DNA sequences code for this CDR3. The chain employs TRBV16 and TRBJ2-7; D unclear. This CDR3 region has 16 residues. The ends were cut back, 3 bases at V and 2 bases at J, with 17 bases in the middle. The germline gives CDR1 KGHSY, CDR2 FQNENV. The CDR3 region has the DNA TGTGCCAGCAGCCATTATCGGGCCCAGGAAACCTACGAGCAGTACTTC. Encoded protein: CASSHYRAQETYEQYF.

This chain joins TRBV4-1 and TRBJ2-1, with TRBD2 identical over 11 bases. CDR3 length: 17 residues. The V and J ends lost 3 bases and 6 bases, in that order; junction bases with no gene match: 10. In germline, CDR1 is MGHRA, CDR2 YSYEKL. For the CDR3, the DNA is TGCGCCAGCAGCCAGATACTAGCGGGAGAAGTTGGCAATGAGCAGTTCTTC. This encodes CASSQILAGEVGNEQFF.

V is TRBV5-1 and J is TRBJ1-3; D is perhaps TRBD1 (5 bases). Germline assignment: CDR1 SGHRS and CDR2 YFSETQ. V was cut by 3 bases and J by 8 bases, with 12 bases left in between. This CDR3 is built from 13 residues. This CDR3 reads CASSSERGDTIYF. In DNA form, the CDR3 reads TGCGCCAGCAGCTCGGAAAGAGGGGACACCATATATTTT.

The V gene is TRBV5-1, the J gene TRBJ1-1; D is uncertain. In germline, CDR1 is SGHRS, CDR2 YFSETQ. CDR3 length: 13 amino acids. Trimming stripped 0 bases from V and 4 bases from J, with 7 bases between. CDR3: CASSLGAITEAFF. The CDR3 DNA reads as TGCGCCAGCAGCTTGGGGGCAATCACTGAAGCTTTCTTT.

The chain recombines TRBV4-1 with TRBJ1-2; D ambiguous. The length of the CDR3 is 17 residues. V was trimmed by 0 bases and J by 7 bases, leaving 21 bases between them. Germline V gene sequence: CDR1 MGHRA, CDR2 YSYEKL. The CDR3 protein is CASSQEGSGNTLSGYTF. The CDR3 region has the DNA TGCGCCAGCAGCCAAGAGGGGTCCGGGAACACCCTGAGTGGCTACACCTTC.

This chain links TRBV2 with TRBJ2-7; perhaps TRBD2 as D (6 bases). This CDR3 is built from 14 residues. CDR1 and CDR2 (germline): SNHLY, FYNNEI. V gave up 10 bases and J gave up 2 bases, with 18 bases separating them. The CDR3 spells CATGSGEGAYEQYF. CDR3 sequence (DNA): TGTGCCACCGGTAGCGGTGAGGGCGCCTACGAGCAGTACTTC.

The V gene is TRBV28, the J gene TRBJ1-6; possible D gene TRBD1, 6 bases. This CDR3 has 17 residues. V was pared by 2 bases and J by 2 bases, with 13 bases between. Germline-derived CDR1 and CDR2 are MDHEN and SYDVKM. CDR3 bases: TGTGCCAGCAGTTTACAGGGGATGGTGGCCTATAATTCACCCCTCCACTTT. The encoded protein is CASSLQGMVAYNSPLHF.

This clone came up once. The chain joins TRBV5-1 to TRBJ2-5; 9 positions agree with TRBD2. Germline assignment: CDR1 SGHRS and CDR2 YFSETQ. The CDR3 extends over 14 amino acids. The trim removed 4 bases at V and 4 bases at J, leaving 5 bases unmatched. This chain's CDR3 is CASSPLGLAETQYF. The CDR3 region has the DNA TGCGCCAGCAGCCCTTTGGGACTAGCAGAGACCCAGTACTTC.